Sequencing of this T cell receptor (beta chain) was carried out in a study of T cells in localized non-small cell lung cancer. This clone has only a few counts. The length of the CDR3 is 12 residues. Germline CDR1 and CDR2: GTSNPN and SVGIG (reference sequence). Trimming shortened V by 5 bases and J by 4 bases, and 11 bases separated the two germline ends. Generated by immunoSEQ multiplex PCR, the TCRdb table keeps only in-frame clones and is missing some. Of under 55,000 clones listed, roughly 75% were seen once; the top ten hold around 4%. The TCR sequence derives from a woman aged 35 to 70 with stage II lung adenocarcinoma. This specimen consisted of PBMCs, obtained before any cancer treatment. The chain joins TRBV30 to TRBJ1-1; no clear D. DNA of the CDR3: TGTGCCTGGGGTCGGGGTGGCACTGAAGCTTTCTTT. It codes for CAWGRGGTEAFF.